This T cell receptor (beta chain) comes out of a study of radiation and T cells in renal cell carcinoma. Study details: Nephrectomy followed 15 Gy stereotactic body radiation by 4 weeks.

The study's findings and limits: Top tumor clonotypes rose in blood 2 weeks post-radiation, then contracted.

Method: immunoSEQ multiplex PCR; TCRdb's copy keeps in-frame clones and lacks some. Among roughly 53,000 clones listed, 83% were seen once. Turning to this clone: Its target is unknown.

The CDR3 runs 14 residues. CDR1 and CDR2 from the germline V gene are SQVTM and ANQGSEA. V shed 8 bases, J shed 0 bases, and the junction held 7 bases outside the gene matches. Time point defined: baseline pretreatment blood. Treatment given: 15 Gy SBRT to primary tumor, nephrectomy 4 weeks later. The tumor was a clear cell renal cell carcinoma. The sample in question was blood, obtained from a patient whose treatment included radiotherapy and nephrectomy. The TCR sequence derives from a woman in her seventies with renal cell carcinoma. This chain joins TRBV29-1 and TRBJ2-3; 8 bases are shared with TRBD2. For the CDR3, the DNA is TGCAGCTTACGTAGCGGGACTAGCACAGATACGCAGTATTTT. It is translated as CSLRSGTSTDTQYF.